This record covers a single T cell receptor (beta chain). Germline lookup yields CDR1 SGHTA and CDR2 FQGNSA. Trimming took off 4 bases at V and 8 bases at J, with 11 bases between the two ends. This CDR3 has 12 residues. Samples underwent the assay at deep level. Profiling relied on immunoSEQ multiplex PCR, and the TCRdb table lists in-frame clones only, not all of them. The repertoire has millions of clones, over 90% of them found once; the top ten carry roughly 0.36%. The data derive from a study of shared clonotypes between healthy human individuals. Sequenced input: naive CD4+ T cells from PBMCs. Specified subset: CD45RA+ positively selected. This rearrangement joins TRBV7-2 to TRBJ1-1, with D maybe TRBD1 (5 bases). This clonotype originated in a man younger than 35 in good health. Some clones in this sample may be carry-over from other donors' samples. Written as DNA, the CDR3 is TGTGCCAGCAGCTCGCAGGGTAGGGAAGCTTTCTTT. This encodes CASSSQGREAFF.